This passage covers 29 T cell receptor beta chains from one sample sequenced in a study of beta chain features in type 1 diabetes (dated by TCRdb to the late 2010s). What these receptors recognize is not known. The protocol used for the library was the immunoSEQ multiplex PCR assay. The entire amount of isolated RNA was reverse transcribed using the High Capacity cDNA Reverse Transcription Kit, so the sequenced TCRB transcripts were expressed ones. TCRdb retrieved this table from immuneACCESS and kept in-frame rearrangements only. Not all clones are present; in checked studies, unresolved V genes account for under half, and no reason is known for the remainder. For this sample the table gives a few hundred thousand clones, of which around 9.6% were detected only once. The ten largest account for over 0.45% of the sample. Broad study findings and their caveats: A moderate but significant shortening of TCRB CDR3 length was observed in type 1 diabetes patients in all four CD4+ subsets.

Sequencing was performed on central memory CD4+ T cells from blood. Receptor source: a man aged 25 to 40 with type 1 diabetes.

This chain uses TRBV7-3 with TRBJ1-1, with TRBD1 matching over 8 bases. Losses at the gene ends were 4 bases for V and 5 bases for J; bases not matched to a gene: 12. Germline CDR1 SGHTA, CDR2 FQGTGA. The CDR3 extends over 16 amino acids. The CDR3: CASSSFRGQGGTEAFF. DNA of the CDR3: TGTGCCAGCAGCTCTTTCCGCGGACAGGGAGGGACTGAAGCTTTCTTT.

In this sample, this clone turned up a few times. This chain uses TRBV7-9 with TRBJ1-2, with 9 bases fitting TRBD1. The CDR3 loop spans 15 amino acids. The V gene end was trimmed by 5 bases and the J gene end by 4 bases; junction bases not matched to a gene: 8. Germline CDR1 and CDR2: SEHNR and FQNEAQ (reference sequence). The CDR3 DNA follows: TGTGCCAGCAGCCCGGACAGGGGCCGCCTCTATGGCTACACCTTC. Its protein product is CASSPDRGRLYGYTF.

The V gene is TRBV6-1, the J gene TRBJ2-7, with 10 bases lining up with TRBD1. The CDR3 runs to 15 residues. Germline V gives CDR1 MNHNS, CDR2 SASEGT. The V and J ends lost 4 bases and 5 bases, in that order; junction bases with no gene match: 8. This chain's CDR3 is CASSGFRDRGDEQYF. CDR3 in DNA: TGTGCCAGCAGTGGTTTCCGGGACAGGGGAGACGAGCAGTACTTC.

This clone was observed at least ten times. The chain couples TRBV6-1 to TRBJ2-1, with D possibly TRBD1 on 5 matching bases. There are 15 residues in the CDR3. The germline CDR1 and CDR2 sequences are MNHNS and SASEGT. V lost 6 bases and J 0 bases, leaving 12 bases between the germline ends. This chain's CDR3 is CASSRDRDSYNEQFF. CDR3 nucleotides: TGTGCCAGCAGCCGCGACAGAGACTCCTACAATGAGCAGTTCTTC.

The chain recombines TRBV6-5 with TRBJ1-1; 7 bases agree with TRBD1. J lost 6 bases, V lost 5 bases, and 6 bases had no gene match. Germline-derived CDR1 and CDR2 are MNHEY and SVGAGI. This CDR3 is 13 amino acids long. Here the CDR3 reads CASSRTGAPEAFF. For the CDR3, the DNA is TGTGCCAGCAGTCGAACAGGGGCGCCTGAAGCTTTCTTT.

This clone occurred a few times. The CDR3 DNA reads TGTGCCAGCAAGAGCGGGAGTGCAGATACGCAGTATTTT. This sequence encodes CASKSGSADTQYF. V and J are TRBV11-3 and TRBJ2-3; TRBD2 matches at 8 bases. In germline, CDR1 is SGHNT, CDR2 YENEEA. The V gene end was trimmed by 7 bases and the J gene end by 4 bases; junction bases not matched to a gene: 4. The CDR3 is 13 amino acids.

The J gene is TRBJ2-3, the V gene TRBV2; no clear D gene. Germline V lookup: CDR1 SNHLY, CDR2 FYNNEI. This CDR3 has 11 residues. CDR3 residues: CATKVADTQYF. For the CDR3, the DNA is TGTGCAACAAAGGTGGCAGATACGCAGTATTTT.

A few counts support this clone. The V and J genes are TRBV5-1 and TRBJ1-1, with 9 bases that match TRBD1. V dropped 0 bases and J dropped 0; count of bases not matched to a gene: 6. The CDR3 totals 17 residues. CDR1 is SGHRS and CDR2 is YFSETQ in the germline V gene. The CDR3 sequence is CASSLAGQGGMNTEAFF. The CDR3 nucleotides are TGCGCCAGCAGCTTGGCGGGACAGGGCGGAATGAACACTGAAGCTTTCTTT.

This clone has more than one count but fewer than ten. The chain is built from TRBV2 and TRBJ2-5; TRBD1 matches at 10 bases. The closer fit of TRBJ2-7 to the DNA end suggests the J call may be wrong. Germline CDR1 and CDR2: SNHLY and FYNNEI. There are 14 residues in the CDR3. The CDR3, as DNA: TGTGCCAGCAGTGAGGGACAGGGGCGGTACGAGCAGTACTTC. This translates into CASSEGQGRYEQYF.

In its sample, this clone was seen many times. The chain has TRBV10-3 and TRBJ1-1, with 11 bases matching TRBD1. The trim removed 5 bases at V and 5 bases at J, leaving 4 bases unmatched. Germline-derived CDR1 and CDR2 are ENHRY and SYGVKD. The CDR3 runs 14 residues. CDR3 DNA sequence: TGTGCCATCAGTTGGACAGGGGGCAGGACTGAAGCTTTCTTT. It is translated as CAISWTGGRTEAFF.

This clone was observed at least ten times. DNA for the CDR3: TGTGCCAGCAGCCCTCCGGACAGGAACTCTGGAAACACCATATATTTT. Its translation is CASSPPDRNSGNTIYF. The chain uses TRBV7-9 and TRBJ1-3; 7 bases map to TRBD1. The V segment lost 5 bases and the J segment 0 bases; nucleotides outside the gene matches: 7. CDR1 SEHNR and CDR2 FQNEAQ come from the germline V gene (reference sequence). The CDR3 has 16 amino acids.

This chain uses TRBV27 with TRBJ1-5, with TRBD1 matching over 7 bases. This CDR3 comprises 16 residues. J was trimmed by 2 bases and V by 2 bases; bases with no gene match: 6. CDR1 and CDR2 (germline): MNHEY, SMNVEV (reference sequence). CDR3 in DNA: TGTGCCAGCAGTTTAAACAGGGGAGTCGGCAATCAGCCCCAGCATTTT. Translation gives CASSLNRGVGNQPQHF.

The chain joins TRBV7-3 to TRBJ2-3, with TRBD2 matching over 14 bases. The trim removed 3 bases at V and 7 bases at J, leaving 9 bases unmatched. This CDR3 region has 17 residues. Per the germline V gene, CDR1 is SGHTA and CDR2 is FQGTGA. CDR3 nucleotides: TGTGCCAGCAGCTTGGCCGGGACTAGCGGGAGTGGGTATACGCAGTATTTT. Translated: CASSLAGTSGSGYTQYF.

The J gene is TRBJ2-1, the V gene TRBV6-5; 12 bases fit TRBD2. This CDR3 is built from 16 residues. The V segment lost 0 bases and the J segment 6 bases; nucleotides outside the gene matches: 3. Germline CDR1 reads MNHEY; CDR2 reads SVGAGI. The CDR3 protein is CASSYSRTSGTNEQFF. CDR3 DNA sequence: TGTGCCAGCAGTTACTCGAGGACTAGCGGGACCAATGAGCAGTTCTTC.

The chain carries TRBV29-1 and TRBJ1-5; the D is unclear. V was shortened by 3 bases and J by 4 bases, with 10 bases between the two germline ends. Per germline, CDR1 SQVTM and CDR2 ANQGSEA. The CDR3 is 13 amino acids. This CDR3 reads CSVEAGVNQPQHF. In nucleotides, the CDR3 is TGCAGCGTTGAGGCCGGGGTTAATCAGCCCCAGCATTTT.

This clone turned up a few times. The chain has TRBV7-3 and TRBJ2-1, with 8 bases aligning to TRBD2. Germline lookup yields CDR1 SGHTA and CDR2 FQGTGA. The CDR3 loop spans 14 amino acids. V was clipped by 0 bases and J by 6 bases; unmatched bases: 1. The CDR3: CASSLTSGTNEQFF. Written as DNA, the CDR3 is TGTGCCAGCAGCTTAACTAGCGGGACCAATGAGCAGTTCTTC. The variable domain in full, completed from reference TRBV7-3 and TRBJ2-1, reads GAGVSQTPSNKVTEKGKYVELRCDPISGHTALYWYRQSLGQGPEFLIYFQGTGAADDSGLPNDRFFAVRPEGSVSTLKIQRTERGDSAVYLCASSLTSGTNEQFFGPGTRLTVL.

The chain joins TRBV28 to TRBJ2-5, with 9 bases that match TRBD1. The end of the DNA is better explained by TRBJ2-7, so the J call may be wrong. The CDR3 consists of 16 residues. The germline V gene encodes CDR1 MDHEN and CDR2 SYDVKM. CDR3 in DNA: TGTGCCAGCAGACTAAGTCAGGGACAGGGCATTTACGAGCAGTACTTC. Protein sequence: CASRLSQGQGIYEQYF.

This clone was observed a few times. The chain is built from TRBV11-3 and TRBJ2-4; D perhaps matches TRBD2 (5 bases). The CDR3 has 13 residues. V was cut by 3 bases and J by 13 bases, with 16 bases left in between. Germline V CDR1 and CDR2: SGHNT, YENEEA. The CDR3 bases are TGTGCCAGCAGCTTTACACGGGAACAGCGGCAGTACTTC. Amino acid sequence: CASSFTREQRQYF.

V usage is TRBV6-1 and J usage is TRBJ1-1, with D unresolved. This CDR3 comprises 13 residues. V was trimmed by 4 bases and J by 1 base, leaving 7 bases between them. Per germline, CDR1 MNHNS and CDR2 SASEGT. Here the CDR3 reads CASSGEKNTEAFF. The CDR3 DNA sequence: TGTGCCAGCAGTGGGGAGAAGAACACTGAAGCTTTCTTT.

This clone was picked up many times. The chain joins TRBV4-1 to TRBJ1-1, with no clear D. CDR1 and CDR2 (germline): MGHRA, YSYEKL. V was pared by 4 bases and J by 3 bases, with 15 bases between. The CDR3 extends over 15 amino acids. CDR3 nucleotide sequence: TGCGCCAGCAGCCCGATCGGTAAGAAGGACACTGAAGCTTTCTTT. This codes for CASSPIGKKDTEAFF.

Concerning this clone: This sample also contains other DNA sequences that code for the same CDR3. This chain links TRBV19 with TRBJ2-7, with no clear D. Looked up from germline, CDR1 is LNHDA and CDR2 is SQIVND (reference sequence). The CDR3 spans 13 residues. The V end was cut by 2 bases, the J end by 4 bases, with 9 bases between. DNA of the CDR3: TGTGCCAGTAGTATATCGTCGGAGTACGAGCAGTACTTC. Translation gives CASSISSEYEQYF.

The V call is TRBV28, the J call TRBJ1-2, with TRBD1 as a possible D gene (5 bases). The germline CDR1 and CDR2 sequences are MDHEN and SYDVKM. This CDR3 is 13 amino acids long. Trimming took 5 bases from V and 1 from J, leaving 8 bases between them. The CDR3 loop reads CASSQGFNYGYTF. CDR3 in DNA: TGTGCCAGCAGTCAGGGCTTTAACTATGGCTACACCTTC.

The chain couples TRBV27 to TRBJ2-7, with 9 bases lining up with TRBD2. Germline lookup yields CDR1 MNHEY and CDR2 SMNVEV (reference sequence). J was trimmed by 6 bases and V by 6 bases; bases with no gene match: 15. This CDR3 comprises 16 residues. The DNA of the CDR3 is TGTGCCAGCAGACCAAGTTCCGCGGGAGGGCGACCCGAGCAGTACTTC. It encodes CASRPSSAGGRPEQYF.

This clone has more than one count but fewer than ten. This chain uses TRBV19 with TRBJ2-5; D unclear. Germline CDR1 reads LNHDA; CDR2 reads SQIVND (reference sequence). The V and J ends lost 3 bases and 1 base respectively, with 15 bases between them. The CDR3 is 16 amino acids. Written as DNA, the CDR3 is TGTGCCAGTAGTATCCGGGCCGCTATCGCCCAAGAGACCCAGTACTTC. Its protein product is CASSIRAAIAQETQYF.

This chain connects TRBV30 to TRBJ1-5; TRBD1 might be the D (6 bases). This CDR3 has 15 residues. CDR1 and CDR2 from the germline V gene are GTSNPN and SVGIG (reference sequence). Trimming left V 2 bases short and J 2 bases short, with 13 bases between. DNA of the CDR3: TGTGCCTGGAGTCTTACAGGGCTGGGCAATCAGCCCCAGCATTTT. It is translated as CAWSLTGLGNQPQHF.

This clone was detected only a few times. The CDR3, as DNA: TGTGCCAGCAGTCAGGGGGGCGTATGGAACACTGAAGCTTTCTTT. It encodes CASSQGGVWNTEAFF. The genes are TRBV25-1 and TRBJ1-1; TRBD1 agrees at 7 bases. Trimming at V came to 5 bases and at J to 1 base, leaving 7 bases not matched to a gene. The CDR3 length is 15 residues. Germline assignment: CDR1 MGHDK and CDR2 SYGVNS.

The chain joins TRBV5-6 to TRBJ2-5, with D unclear. V was shortened by 4 bases and J by 1 base, with 14 bases between the two germline ends. The CDR3 sequence is 15 residues long. Per the germline V gene, CDR1 is SGHDT and CDR2 is YYEEEE. The CDR3 loop reads CASSADRGFQETQYF. The CDR3, as DNA: TGTGCCAGCAGCGCGGACCGAGGCTTCCAAGAGACCCAGTACTTC.

This clone has only a few counts. The rearrangement links TRBV13 to TRBJ2-7; maybe TRBD1 (6 bases). Germline values: CDR1 PRHDT, CDR2 FYEKMQ (reference sequence). The CDR3 loop spans 14 amino acids. Trimming removed 5 bases at V and 1 base at J, with 12 bases between. The CDR3 DNA reads TGTGCCAGCAGCGTTGCCCAGGGGTCCTACGAGCAGTACTTC. As protein: CASSVAQGSYEQYF. Drawing the rest from reference TRBV13 and TRBJ2-7, the complete variable domain is AAGVIQSPRHLIKEKRETATLKCYPIPRHDTVYWYQQGPGQDPQFLISFYEKMQSDKGSIPDRFSAQQFSDYHSELNMSSLELGDSALYFCASSVAQGSYEQYFGPGTRLTVT.

The genes are TRBV5-1 and TRBJ2-3, with a tentative D call TRBD2 (6 bases). V was trimmed by 3 bases and J by 6 bases, leaving 14 bases between them. The V gene's germline CDR1 is SGHRS and CDR2 YFSETQ. The CDR3 consists of 14 residues. CDR3: CASSSRPGVDTQYF. The CDR3, as DNA: TGCGCCAGCAGCTCACGCCCGGGGGTGGATACGCAGTATTTT.